This TCR beta chain was profiled in a study of blood T cell repertoires in COVID-19. Sequencing was performed with immunoSEQ multiplex PCR; in TCRdb, only in-frame clones are kept and a portion is missing. The sample records 200,000 to 250,000 clones, roughly 90% being singletons. Grouping used clinical history reported by participants in a survey and questionnaire. The V end lost 2 bases, the J end lost 5 bases, and 10 bases lay between the germline ends. This CDR3 has 15 residues. The germline gives CDR1 KGHSH, CDR2 LQKENI. The rearrangement uses TRBV18 and TRBJ1-6, with D tentatively TRBD1 (5 bases). This receptor was identified in a woman aged 30 to 39 who had recovered from COVID-19. Sequencing was carried out using PBMCs or T cells enriched from blood (not recorded which). The CDR3 region is CASSPGQGNNSPLHF. The CDR3 DNA is TGTGCCAGCTCACCAGGGCAGGGAAATAATTCACCCCTCCACTTT.